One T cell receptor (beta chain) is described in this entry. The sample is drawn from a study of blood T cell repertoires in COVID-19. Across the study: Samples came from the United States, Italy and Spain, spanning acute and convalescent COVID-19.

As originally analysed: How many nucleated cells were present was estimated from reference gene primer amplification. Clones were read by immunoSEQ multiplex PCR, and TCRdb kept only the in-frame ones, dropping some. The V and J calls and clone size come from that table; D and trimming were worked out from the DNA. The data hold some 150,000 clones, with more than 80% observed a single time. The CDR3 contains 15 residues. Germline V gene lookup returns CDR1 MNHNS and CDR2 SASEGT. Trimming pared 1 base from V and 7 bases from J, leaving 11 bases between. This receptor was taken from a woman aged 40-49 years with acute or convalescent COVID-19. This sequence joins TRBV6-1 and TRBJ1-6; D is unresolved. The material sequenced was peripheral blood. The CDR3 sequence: CASSEVEGRNSPLHF. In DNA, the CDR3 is TGTGCCAGCAGTGAAGTTGAGGGAAGGAATTCACCCCTCCACTTT.